Below are 10 T cell receptor beta chains sequenced from a single sample in a study of T cells in Graves' hyperthyroidism and ophthalmopathy. There were TCR beta CDR3 regions amplified from RNA transcripts. In the first-round RT-PCR of the TCR CDR3, the HTBI primer set was used. TCRdb re-analysed the multiplex PCR reads in MiXCR, keeping a single row per CDR3 protein. Among under 300,000 distinct CDR3 sequences listed, nearly 15% were seen once. Sequences were obtained from blood. Source of these receptors: a woman aged 50 to 65 with Graves' hyperthyroidism that later progressed to Graves' ophthalmopathy.

The chain combines TRBV28 with TRBJ1-2; 7 bases are shared with TRBD1. Germline CDR1 reads MDHEN; CDR2 reads SYDVKM. V gave up 5 bases and J gave up 7 bases; unmatched junction bases: 4. This CDR3 spans 12 amino acids. The CDR3, as DNA: TGTGCCAGCAGTCAGGGGGAGAGTGGCTACACCTTC. Residues: CASSQGESGYTF.

This clonotype was seen more than once but under ten times. The chain joins TRBV10-2 to TRBJ1-4, with unresolved D. With 0 bases removed from V and 4 bases from J, the gap between germline ends came to 9 bases. This CDR3 is built from 15 residues. Germline loops: CDR1 WSHSY, CDR2 SAAADI. The DNA of the CDR3 is TGCGCCAGCAGTGAGTCGACTCCCGGTAATGAAAAACTGTTTTTT. It specifies CASSESTPGNEKLFF.

This clonotype came up many times. The chain links TRBV18 to TRBJ2-5, with D maybe TRBD1 (5 bases). Germline V gene sequence: CDR1 KGHSH, CDR2 LQKENI. Trimming took 7 bases from V and 5 from J, leaving 17 bases between them. This CDR3 is built from 14 residues. CDR3 sequence (DNA): TGTGCCAGCTGCCACCAGGGCGTCAGGGAGACCCAGTACTTC. This sequence encodes CASCHQGVRETQYF.

This clonotype was recorded only once. In this CDR3 the conserved last residue, phenylalanine or tryptophan, is missing, so a read error is likely. The chain links TRBV28 to TRBJ1-2, with 10 bases identical to TRBD1. CDR1 is MDHEN and CDR2 is SYDVKM in the germline V gene. Trimming took 6 bases from V and 1 from J; bases not matched to a gene: 11. CDR3 length equals 17 residues. Here the CDR3 DNA reads TGTGCCAGCAGCCAACAGACAGGGGGCGGCATTAACTATGGCTACACCTCC. This translates into CASSQQTGGGINYGYTS.

This clonotype was recorded many times. This rearrangement joins TRBV6-1 to TRBJ1-1; D unresolved. The length of the CDR3 is 13 residues. Germline-derived CDR1 and CDR2 are MNHNS and SASEGT. V gave up 3 bases and J gave up 1 base, with 6 bases separating them. Here the CDR3 reads CASSDRWNTEAFF. The CDR3 coding sequence is TGTGCCAGCAGTGATAGGTGGAACACTGAAGCTTTCTTT.

This clonotype was seen repeatedly, ten times or more. V gene TRBV9 combines with J gene TRBJ2-1; no clear D. Germline V gene lookup returns CDR1 SGDLS and CDR2 YYNGEE. The CDR3 extends over 14 amino acids. Between the trimmed V and J ends, which lost 7 bases and 0 bases, there was a span of 11 bases. CDR3: CASAQQSSYNEQFF. In nucleotides, the CDR3 is TGTGCCAGCGCTCAACAGAGCTCCTACAATGAGCAGTTCTTC.

Turning to this clonotype: A read error may explain this, as a much larger clone is one base away. This CDR3 is CASSLTVTDTQYF. In nucleotides, the CDR3 is TGCGCCAGCAGTTTGACCGTCACAGATACGCAGTATTTT. This chain links TRBV5-1 with TRBJ2-3, with no clear D. Germline V lookup: CDR1 SGHRS, CDR2 YFSETQ. The CDR3 extends over 13 amino acids. V was pared by 5 bases and J by 2 bases, with 9 bases between.

This clonotype turned up a few times. The CDR3 here is CASSLGAGARYQETQYF. CDR3 DNA sequence: TGTGCCAGCAGCTTAGGCGCGGGAGCGAGGTACCAAGAGACCCAGTACTTC. The rearrangement joins TRBV13 to TRBJ2-5; TRBD2 matches at 7 bases. The CDR3 runs 17 residues. The germline CDR1 and CDR2 sequences are PRHDT and FYEKMQ (reference sequence). With V trimmed by 0 bases and J by 0 bases, 7 bases remained unmatched.

The gene calls are TRBV4-2 and TRBJ1-1; 9 bases fit TRBD1. This CDR3 contains 15 residues. The V and J ends lost 1 base and 6 bases, in that order; junction bases with no gene match: 6. CDR1 and CDR2 (germline): LGHNA, YNFKEQ. The CDR3 sequence is CASSQVGTGKSEAFF. As DNA, the CDR3 is TGTGCCAGCAGCCAAGTTGGGACAGGGAAGTCTGAAGCTTTCTTT.

This chain links TRBV5-6 with TRBJ1-2; unclear D gene. The CDR3 runs 13 residues. Trimming shortened V by 4 bases and J by 3 bases, and 10 bases separated the two germline ends. Germline assignment: CDR1 SGHDT and CDR2 YYEEEE. In DNA form, the CDR3 reads TGTGCCAGCAGCCCTAGGACGGACTATGGCTACACCTTC. The encoded protein is CASSPRTDYGYTF.